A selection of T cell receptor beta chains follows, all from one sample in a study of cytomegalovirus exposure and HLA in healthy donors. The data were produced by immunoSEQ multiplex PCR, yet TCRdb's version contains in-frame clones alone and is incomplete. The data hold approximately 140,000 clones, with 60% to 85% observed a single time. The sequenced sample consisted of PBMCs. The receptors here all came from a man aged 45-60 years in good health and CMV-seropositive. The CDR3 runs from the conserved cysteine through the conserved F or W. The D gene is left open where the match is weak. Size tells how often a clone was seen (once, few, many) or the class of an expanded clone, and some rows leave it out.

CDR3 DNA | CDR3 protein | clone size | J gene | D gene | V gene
TGTGCCAGCAGTTGGGGACAGGGTATATTTGGCGAGCAGTACTTC | CASSWGQGIFGEQYF | - | TRBJ2-7 | TRBD1 | TRBV7-8
TGTGCCAGCAGTACAGGGGTCACCGGGGAGCTGTTTTTT | CASSTGVTGELFF | - | TRBJ2-2 | TRBD1 | TRBV2
TGCGCCAGCAGCTTGGGACTAGCGGGAGGGATCCCGGCCTACGAGCAGTACTTC | CASSLGLAGGIPAYEQYF | - | TRBJ2-7 | TRBD2 | TRBV5-1
TGTGCCAGCAGTTATGACAGCAGGGGACCCTACGAGCAGTACTTC | CASSYDSRGPYEQYF | - | TRBJ2-7 | - | TRBV6-5
TGCGCCAGCAGCCAAGCGGCGGCAGGGTTCTCCTACGAGCAGTACTTC | CASSQAAAGFSYEQYF | - | TRBJ2-7 | - | TRBV4-1
TGTGCCAGCAGCCAGGGACTAGCGGGAGTAGATACGCAGTATTTT | CASSQGLAGVDTQYF | - | TRBJ2-3 | TRBD2 | TRBV7-9
TGTGCCAGCAGCGCGAGGAGCCACACTACTTATAGCAATCAGCCCCAGCATTTT | CASSARSHTTYSNQPQHF | few | TRBJ1-5 | - | TRBV9
TGTGCCAGCAGCGTTGGGGGCGGGAGCCCCCAAGAGACCCAGTACTTC | CASSVGGGSPQETQYF | - | TRBJ2-5 | - | TRBV9
TGTGCCAGCAGCTTATACAGAGATAATTCACCCCTCCACTTT | CASSLYRDNSPLHF | few | TRBJ1-6 | - | TRBV11-2
TGTGCCAGCAGTTTTATGGGGACTAGCGGGCGCGAGCATTACGAGCAGTACTTC | CASSFMGTSGREHYEQYF | - | TRBJ2-7 | TRBD2 | TRBV27
TGTGCCAGCAGTTTGGGACTAGCGGGAGGATTGTTAGATACGCAGTATTTT | CASSLGLAGGLLDTQYF | - | TRBJ2-3 | TRBD2 | TRBV28
TGTGCCAGCAGTTACCTGACAGGGGTTCGTGGAGGGCCACCTTACTTC | CASSYLTGVRGGPPYF | - | TRBJ2-7 | TRBD1 | TRBV6-6
TGTGCCAGCAGCACCGGGACTAGCGGGGGAATCACAGATACGCAGTATTTT | CASSTGTSGGITDTQYF | - | TRBJ2-3 | TRBD2 | TRBV9
TGTGCCAGCAGTGACCCACGGGGAACGGTCTATGGCTACACCTTC | CASSDPRGTVYGYTF | - | TRBJ1-2 | - | TRBV25-1
TGCGCCAGCAGCTTTGGGACAGGGGAGACCCAGTACTTC | CASSFGTGETQYF | - | TRBJ2-5 | TRBD1 | TRBV5-1
TGTGCCATCAGGGATAGCGGGATTAACGAGCAGTACTTC | CAIRDSGINEQYF | - | TRBJ2-7 | TRBD2 | TRBV10-3
TGTGCCAGCAGCGGGGGGGAAGAAAACTCTGGAAACACCATATATTTT | CASSGGEENSGNTIYF | once | TRBJ1-3 | - | TRBV11-2
TGTGCCAGCAGCTTGGGGACAGGGGGCTACGAGCAGTACTTC | CASSLGTGGYEQYF | - | TRBJ2-7 | TRBD1 | TRBV5-6
TGTGCCAGCAGCTTAGCAGCGGGGGCGCTTCTCTATGGCTACACCTTC | CASSLAAGALLYGYTF | - | TRBJ1-2 | - | TRBV7-9
TGTGCCAGCAGTTTTCCCTTCGGGGGAGGTGAGCAGTTCTTC | CASSFPFGGGEQFF | - | TRBJ2-1 | - | TRBV28
TGTGCCAGCAGCCAAGATTTCGGGACTGAAGCTTTCTTT | CASSQDFGTEAFF | few | TRBJ1-1 | - | TRBV14
TGTGCCAGCTCACCAGGGGGCGGACTAGCGGGAGAGGTCTACGAGCAGTACTTC | CASSPGGGLAGEVYEQYF | - | TRBJ2-7 | TRBD2 | TRBV18
TGTTCCAGCAGTCCGCGGGTTGAGCAGTTCTTC | CSSSPRVEQFF | - | TRBJ2-1 | - | TRBV7-9
TGTGCCTGGAGTCCCAGACAGGGGGCAATTACCTTC | CAWSPRQGAITF | - | TRBJ1-2 | TRBD1 | TRBV30
TGTGCCAGCAGCAAGGCCTCGGGGGTCACAGATACGCAGTATTTT | CASSKASGVTDTQYF | - | TRBJ2-3 | - | TRBV5-4
TGTGCCAGCACCACCGACATATCAGGGGATTCACCCCTCCACTTT | CASTTDISGDSPLHF | - | TRBJ1-6 | - | TRBV6-5
TGTGCCAGCAGCTTAGTCAGGGACTCTAACTATGGCTACACCTTC | CASSLVRDSNYGYTF | - | TRBJ1-2 | - | TRBV7-9
TGTGCCAGTAGTATAGCGGCAGGGGATGGCTACACCTTC | CASSIAAGDGYTF | - | TRBJ1-2 | - | TRBV19
TGTGCCAGCAGTGATTTCGGCGGGGGGCAAACGGGTGGCTACACCTTC | CASSDFGGGQTGGYTF | once | TRBJ1-2 | - | TRBV2
TGCGCCAGCAGCTTGGGGAGCGCCGGGGAGCTGTTTTTT | CASSLGSAGELFF | - | TRBJ2-2 | - | TRBV5-1
TGTGCCAGCAGTTTATCCCCCATCAGGGGCCCCTACGAGCAGTACTTC | CASSLSPIRGPYEQYF | - | TRBJ2-7 | - | TRBV28
TGTGCCTGGAGTAGGGGGGGCCTTAGCACAGATACGCAGTATTTT | CAWSRGGLSTDTQYF | - | TRBJ2-3 | - | TRBV30
TGCGCCAGCAGCGTGCCGACAGGGGCCGATATGGAGACCCAGTACTTC | CASSVPTGADMETQYF | - | TRBJ2-5 | TRBD1 | TRBV5-1
TGTGCCAGCAGTGATAAAGAGGCTCCCAATGAGCAGTTCTTC | CASSDKEAPNEQFF | - | TRBJ2-1 | - | TRBV6-4
TGTGCCAGCAGCTTAGATTTGGGGGCAGACGAGCAGTACTTC | CASSLDLGADEQYF | - | TRBJ2-7 | - | TRBV7-8
TGTGCCAGCAGTGGGACGCTCTTATTAGCGGGAGACGGTGAGCAGTTCTTC | CASSGTLLLAGDGEQFF | once | TRBJ2-1 | TRBD2 | TRBV6-1
TGTGCCAGCAGCCCGGCCCAGGGGACAGTCAGCAATCAGCCCCAGCATTTT | CASSPAQGTVSNQPQHF | few | TRBJ1-5 | TRBD1 | TRBV7-2
TGTGCCAGCAGCCAAGATTGGACTTCACCGCATACGCAGTATTTT | CASSQDWTSPHTQYF | - | TRBJ2-3 | - | TRBV14
TGTGCCAGCACACCGACCGGGGACACTGAAGCTTTCTTT | CASTPTGDTEAFF | - | TRBJ1-1 | - | TRBV28
TGTGCCAGCAGTCGGGACAGGGAAGAGACCCAGTACTTC | CASSRDREETQYF | - | TRBJ2-5 | TRBD1 | TRBV2
TGTGCCAGCAGCTTTACGACTAGGCGGGGAAGGAACACCGGGGAGCTGTTTTTT | CASSFTTRRGRNTGELFF | - | TRBJ2-2 | - | TRBV7-8
TGTGCCAGCAGCTCCCCCGGGGGGAACACTGAAGCTTTCTTT | CASSSPGGNTEAFF | - | TRBJ1-1 | - | TRBV7-9
TGTGCCTGGAGTAGGGGGCAAAGTGAAAAACTGTTTTTT | CAWSRGQSEKLFF | - | TRBJ1-4 | TRBD1 | TRBV30
TGTGCCAGCAGCTTATCCGGGACAGGGGGCACGTCCTTC | CASSLSGTGGTSF | - | TRBJ2-7 | TRBD1 | TRBV5-4
TGCGCCAGCAGCTTGAGGGGGCGGGATCCCTACGAGCAGTACTTC | CASSLRGRDPYEQYF | - | TRBJ2-7 | - | TRBV5-1
TGTGCCAGCAGCCGTGGAGGTCAAGCGGGGGCCAACGTCCTGACTTTC | CASSRGGQAGANVLTF | - | TRBJ2-6 | - | TRBV11-2
TGTGCCAGCAGCAAGGGACAGGGCTTCGCGAGCTCCTACGAGCAGTACTTC | CASSKGQGFASSYEQYF | few | TRBJ2-7 | - | TRBV21-1
TGTGCCAGCAGCCTACAGGGAAATGAGCAGTTCTTC | CASSLQGNEQFF | - | TRBJ2-1 | - | TRBV7-9
TGTGCCAGCAGCCGACCCGGGGTGAACACTGAAGCTTTCTTT | CASSRPGVNTEAFF | - | TRBJ1-1 | - | TRBV27
TGTGCCAGCACCCTGGGGGGGGGCGGGTTTGGCTACACCTTC | CASTLGGGGFGYTF | - | TRBJ1-2 | - | TRBV28
TGTGCCAGCAGTTCAACAGGGTTCGCGGCTTTCTTT | CASSSTGFAAFF | - | TRBJ1-1 | - | TRBV27
TGTGCCACCAGCAGAGATCGACAGGGCGGTACAGATACGCAGTATTTT | CATSRDRQGGTDTQYF | - | TRBJ2-3 | TRBD1 | TRBV15
TGTGCCAGCAGCGACAGGGGCGTCAGCAATCAGCCCCAGCATTTT | CASSDRGVSNQPQHF | - | TRBJ1-5 | TRBD1 | TRBV6-5
TGCAGCGCCGGGACTAGCGGGAGTTTCGGAGATACGCAGTATTTT | CSAGTSGSFGDTQYF | - | TRBJ2-3 | TRBD2 | TRBV29-1
TGTGCCAGCAGCTTGTCGGGGTCCTACGAGCAGTACTTC | CASSLSGSYEQYF | - | TRBJ2-7 | - | TRBV7-2
TGTGCCAGCAAGGGGGAGGGCCAGAATGAGCAGTTCTTC | CASKGEGQNEQFF | - | TRBJ2-1 | - | TRBV2
TGTGCCAGCTTGGACAGGAGATATAATTCACCCCTCCACTTT | CASLDRRYNSPLHF | - | TRBJ1-6 | TRBD1 | TRBV5-6
TGTGCCAGCCTCGGGGGGGAGACCCAGTACTTC | CASLGGETQYF | - | TRBJ2-5 | TRBD2 | TRBV2
TGTGCCAGTAGTATTTCGCAGGGTGGGGCCTATGGCTACACCTTC | CASSISQGGAYGYTF | - | TRBJ1-2 | - | TRBV19